The next 25 T cell receptor beta chains were all read from a single sample in a study of graft-versus-host responses after intestinal transplantation. Using immunoSEQ multiplex PCR, the repertoire was profiled, and TCRdb retains in-frame clones only, with some absent. The sample yields 1,500 to 2,000 clones, less than 90% seen once. Researchers processed graft tissue to release intraepithelial and lamina propria lymphocytes. Here the sequenced sample was ileum tissue, taken 55 to 60 days after intestinal transplant. The receptors shown here come from a human patient who received an intestinal transplant, so some T cells may come from the graft donor.

The chain joins TRBV30 to TRBJ1-4, with D hard to call. Trimming shortened V by 0 bases and J by 6 bases, and 2 bases separated the two germline ends. Germline CDR1 and CDR2: GTSNPN and SVGIG (reference sequence). This CDR3 contains 11 residues. In DNA, the CDR3 is TGTGCCTGGAGTGTAGATGAAAAACTGTTTTTT. This sequence encodes CAWSVDEKLFF.

The chain couples TRBV28 to TRBJ2-7; TRBD2 matches 7 bases. The CDR3 has 15 residues. CDR1 MDHEN and CDR2 SYDVKM come from the germline V gene. Trimming cost V 6 bases and J 2 bases; bases outside gene matches: 10. The DNA of the CDR3 is TGTGCCAGCAGGGCCGGGGCTAGCGGTGCCTACGAGCAGTACTTC. Protein: CASRAGASGAYEQYF. Complete variable domain (other parts from reference TRBV28 and TRBJ2-7): DVKVTQSSRYLVKRTGEKVFLECVQDMDHENMFWYRQDPGLGLRLIYFSYDVKMKEKGDIPEGYSVSREKKERFSLILESASTNQTSMYLCASRAGASGAYEQYFGPGTRLTVT.

Concerning this clone itself: Other DNA sequences of this sample code for an identical CDR3. This rearrangement joins TRBV10-3 to TRBJ2-1; D possibly corresponds to TRBD2 (6 bases). There are 13 residues in the CDR3. Per the germline V gene, CDR1 is ENHRY and CDR2 is SYGVKD. Trimming shortened V by 3 bases and J by 4 bases, and 7 bases separated the two germline ends. This chain's CDR3 is CAISEREYNEQFF. The CDR3, as DNA: TGTGCCATCAGTGAACGGGAGTACAATGAGCAGTTCTTC.

The rearrangement links TRBV7-9 to TRBJ1-1; D is perhaps TRBD1 (5 bases). CDR1 is SEHNR and CDR2 is FQNEAQ in the germline V gene (reference sequence). Trimming took off 6 bases at V and 2 bases at J, with 10 bases between the two ends. There are 13 residues in the CDR3. In nucleotides, the CDR3 is TGTGCCAGCAGAGGGACGGAAAACACTGAAGCTTTCTTT. Translation: CASRGTENTEAFF.

The chain employs TRBV7-8 and TRBJ2-7; D is unresolved. The CDR3 runs 11 residues. Trimming pared 4 bases from V and 2 bases from J, leaving 3 bases between. Looked up from germline, CDR1 is SGHVS and CDR2 is FQNEAQ. The CDR3 loop is CASSSTYEQYF. CDR3 bases: TGTGCCAGCAGCTCTACCTACGAGCAGTACTTC.

The rearrangement joins TRBV6-6 to TRBJ2-5; possible D gene TRBD2, 6 bases. This CDR3 spans 13 amino acids. V was pared by 8 bases and J by 4 bases, with 14 bases between. From germline, CDR1 is MNHNY and CDR2 SVGAGI (reference sequence). CDR3 in DNA: TGTGCCAGCCATGGGGGGTACCTAGAGACCCAGTACTTC. Encoded protein: CASHGGYLETQYF.

Concerning this clone: At one end, the junction sequence differs from germline, possibly due to a read error. Other DNA sequences in the same sample also yield this CDR3. J is TRBJ1-2 and V is TRBV6-6; 9 nucleotides align to TRBD1. Germline CDR1 MNHNY, CDR2 SVGAGI (reference sequence). CDR3 length: 16 residues. The CDR3 DNA is TGTGCCAGCAGCGCCCCTCCGGGACAGGGTAACTATGGCTACACCTTT. This encodes CASSAPPGQGNYGYTF.

This clone was detected only a few times. The chain links TRBV7-8 to TRBJ1-3; D uncertain. V lost 2 bases and J lost 0, with 5 bases in between. CDR1 is SGHVS and CDR2 is FQNEAQ in the germline V gene. The CDR3 spans 14 residues. CDR3 loop: CASSLTGSGNTIYF. The CDR3 coding sequence is TGTGCCAGCAGCTTAACGGGCTCTGGAAACACCATATATTTT. The whole variable domain, remainder taken from reference TRBV7-8 and TRBJ1-3, is GAGVSQSPRYKVAKRGQDVALRCDPISGHVSLFWYQQALGQGPEFLTYFQNEAQLDKSGLPSDRFFAERPEGSVSTLKIQRTQQEDSAVYLCASSLTGSGNTIYFGEGSWLTVV.

The chain is built from TRBV21-1 and TRBJ2-1; the table's TRBD1 call for D was not verified on the DNA. TRBV21-1 is designated a pseudogene. This CDR3 has 15 amino acids. The CDR3 coding sequence is TGTGCCAGCAGCAAATTTTGGAACAGAGTCCATGAGCAGTTCTTC. Residues: CASSKFWNRVHEQFF.

In its sample, this clone was seen a few times. The chain combines TRBV19 with TRBJ2-7, with a tentative D call TRBD1 (5 bases). This CDR3 spans 13 amino acids. V shed 8 bases and J shed 1 base, with 12 bases lying between them. Germline values: CDR1 LNHDA, CDR2 SQIVND (reference sequence). Written as DNA, the CDR3 is TGTGCCAGTTCTTTGCAGGGATCCTACGAGCAGTACTTC. It translates to CASSLQGSYEQYF.

The chain has TRBV28 and TRBJ1-6; D is ambiguous. CDR1 and CDR2 from the germline V gene are MDHEN and SYDVKM. The V end lost 3 bases, the J end lost 0 bases, and 9 bases lay between the germline ends. The CDR3 spans 16 residues. CDR3 sequence reads: CASSFATSSYNSPLHF. CDR3 nucleotide sequence: TGTGCCAGCAGTTTCGCGACGAGCTCCTATAATTCACCCCTCCACTTT. Drawing the rest from reference TRBV28 and TRBJ1-6, the complete variable domain is DVKVTQSSRYLVKRTGEKVFLECVQDMDHENMFWYRQDPGLGLRLIYFSYDVKMKEKGDIPEGYSVSREKKERFSLILESASTNQTSMYLCASSFATSSYNSPLHFGNGTRLTVT.

The table lists this clone with a count of one. The V and J genes are TRBV6-5 and TRBJ1-2; no definite D call. Germline V CDR1 and CDR2: MNHEY, SVGAGI. V gave up 6 bases and J gave up 4 bases, with 15 bases separating them. The CDR3 runs to 14 residues. CDR3 nucleotide sequence: TGTGCCAGCAGCCCTGCGGGGATTACCTATGGCTACACCTTC. Its translation: CASSPAGITYGYTF.

The gene calls are TRBV28 and TRBJ1-6, with D possibly TRBD1 on 5 matching bases. Trimming removed 8 bases at V and 7 bases at J, with 15 bases between. Germline V CDR1 and CDR2: MDHEN, SYDVKM. The CDR3 loop spans 14 amino acids. This chain's CDR3 is CASGTTVTNSPLHF. CDR3 bases: TGTGCCAGCGGCACGACAGTCACAAATTCACCCCTCCACTTT.

The chain uses TRBV5-1 and TRBJ2-3; TRBD2 matches 11 bases. V lost 3 bases to trimming and J lost 2 bases; unmatched junction nucleotides: 8. Looked up from germline, CDR1 is SGHRS and CDR2 is YFSETQ. CDR3 length: 17 residues. DNA of the CDR3: TGCGCCAGCAGCTCCCAACTAGCGGGGGCCTACACAGATACGCAGTATTTT. It encodes CASSSQLAGAYTDTQYF.

This rearrangement joins TRBV7-9 to TRBJ2-3; D is unresolved. The CDR3 has 15 amino acids. V was clipped by 5 bases and J by 0 bases, with 12 bases between them. The germline V gene encodes CDR1 SEHNR and CDR2 FQNEAQ (reference sequence). The CDR3 DNA is TGTGCCAGCAGCACCCTAAGGTCCAGCACAGATACGCAGTATTTT. As protein: CASSTLRSSTDTQYF.

The chain carries TRBV7-9 and TRBJ1-1; D not certain. The CDR3 runs 13 residues. The ends were cut back, 5 bases at V and 1 base at J, with 8 bases in the middle. Germline V lookup: CDR1 SEHNR, CDR2 FQNEAQ (reference sequence). CDR3 coding DNA: TGTGCCAGCAGCCACCCAGGGAACACTGAAGCTTTCTTT. Translated: CASSHPGNTEAFF.

This chain links TRBV30 with TRBJ1-6, with unresolved D. The germline gives CDR1 GTSNPN, CDR2 SVGIG (reference sequence). Trimming took off 0 bases at V and 10 bases at J, with 10 bases between the two ends. The CDR3 is 13 residues long. The CDR3 sequence is CAWSVAGVSPLHF. CDR3 DNA: TGTGCCTGGAGTGTGGCAGGTGTCTCACCCCTCCACTTT.

In DNA, the CDR3 is TGTGCCAGCAGCTTAGGGCTTGGTGGGACCGGGGAGCTGTTTTTT. Protein product: CASSLGLGGTGELFF. This chain uses TRBV7-9 with TRBJ2-2; no definite D call. Per the germline V gene, CDR1 is SEHNR and CDR2 is FQNEAQ (reference sequence). With 1 base removed from V and 5 bases from J, the gap between germline ends came to 11 bases. The CDR3 contains 15 residues.

The chain employs TRBV6-4 and TRBJ1-2; 9 bases align to TRBD1. In germline, CDR1 is MRHNA, CDR2 SNTAGT. The trim removed 5 bases at V and 4 bases at J, leaving 11 bases unmatched. This CDR3 is 16 amino acids long. CDR3 sequence: CASSTTGGSPAYGYTF. DNA for the CDR3: TGTGCCAGCAGTACTACAGGGGGCAGCCCAGCCTATGGCTACACCTTC.

The CDR3 sequence: CASDRTGGTTQEFF. CDR3 in DNA: TGTGCCAGCGACCGGACTGGAGGTACAACTCAGGAGTTCTTC. The chain has TRBV6-1 and TRBJ2-1, with a possible D match to TRBD2 (5 bases). Germline V CDR1 and CDR2: MNHNS, SASEGT. Trimming shortened V by 8 bases and J by 14 bases, and 25 bases separated the two germline ends. The length of the CDR3 is 14 residues.

The V and J genes are TRBV29-1 and TRBJ2-1; D might be TRBD1 (5 bases). The germline V and J ends were trimmed by 6 bases and 9 bases, with 18 bases remaining between them. This CDR3 is built from 13 residues. Germline V gene data show CDR1 as SQVTM and CDR2 as ANQGSEA. The CDR3 DNA follows: TGCAGCGTGACGACAGCCAGGGATACTGAGCAGTTCTTC. This translates into CSVTTARDTEQFF.

The V gene is TRBV6-5, the J gene TRBJ1-2, with D unresolved. Trimming cost V 0 bases and J 8 bases, with 19 bases left between them. The CDR3 length is 16 residues. Germline lookup yields CDR1 MNHEY and CDR2 SVGAGI. In DNA, the CDR3 is TGTGCCAGCAGTTACTCGAACGGGGAGAGGGCCTACGGCTACACCTTC. Protein: CASSYSNGERAYGYTF.

V and J are TRBV10-3 and TRBJ1-3; 8 bases are a match to TRBD1. The CDR3 has 15 residues. V was pared by 5 bases and J by 2 bases, with 5 bases of the junction left unmatched. Germline V gene data show CDR1 as ENHRY and CDR2 as SYGVKD. The DNA for the CDR3 is TGTGCCATCAGTCCCGACAGGGGCACTGGAAACACCATATATTTT. Its protein is CAISPDRGTGNTIYF.

The V call is TRBV29-1, the J call TRBJ2-2; 10 bases are shared with TRBD1. After removal of 4 bases from V and 4 bases from J, the junction contained 9 bases not matched to a gene. The CDR3 is made up of 16 amino acids. Looked up from germline, CDR1 is SQVTM and CDR2 is ANQGSEA. The CDR3, as DNA: TGCAGCGTTGGGTTTCGGACAGGGGGGGGCACCGGGGAGCTGTTTTTT. Translating gives CSVGFRTGGGTGELFF.

V usage is TRBV5-1 and J usage is TRBJ2-6; D may correspond to TRBD1 or TRBD2 (5 bases each). Germline-derived CDR1 and CDR2 are SGHRS and YFSETQ. The CDR3 length is 16 residues. Deletions cut 4 bases from V and 0 bases from J, with 11 bases between. The DNA of the CDR3 is TGCGCCAGCAGCCGGGACGTTGGCTCTGGGGCCAACGTCCTGACTTTC. The encoded protein is CASSRDVGSGANVLTF.